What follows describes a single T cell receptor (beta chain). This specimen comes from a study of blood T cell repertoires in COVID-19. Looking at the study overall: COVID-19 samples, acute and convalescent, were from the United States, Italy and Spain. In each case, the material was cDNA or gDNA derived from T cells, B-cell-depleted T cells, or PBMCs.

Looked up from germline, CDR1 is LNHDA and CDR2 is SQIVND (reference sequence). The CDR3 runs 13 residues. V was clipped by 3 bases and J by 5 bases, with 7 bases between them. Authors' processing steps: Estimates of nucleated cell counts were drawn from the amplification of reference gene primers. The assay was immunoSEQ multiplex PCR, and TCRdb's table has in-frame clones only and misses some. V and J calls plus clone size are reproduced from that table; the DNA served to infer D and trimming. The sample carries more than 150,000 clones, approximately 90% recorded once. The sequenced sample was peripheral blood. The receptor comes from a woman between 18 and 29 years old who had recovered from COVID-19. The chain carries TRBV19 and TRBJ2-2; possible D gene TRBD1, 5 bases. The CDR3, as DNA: TGTGCCAGTAGTATCGACAGAACCGGGGAGCTGTTTTTT. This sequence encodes CASSIDRTGELFF.